These T cell receptor beta chains were read from a single sample in a study of shared clonotypes between healthy human individuals. Sequenced by immunoSEQ multiplex PCR; TCRdb stores in-frame clones only, minus some. The table shows fewer than 1.4 million clones, with approximately 78% occurring only once. The sequencing sample was made of memory CD4+ T cells from PBMCs. The receptors stem from a young man in good health. Some clones in this sample may be carry-over from other donors' samples. Both conserved end residues are trimmed from each CDR3.

cdr3_aa | j_call | v_call
ASSDTGSGNTIY | TRBJ1-3 | TRBV18
ASSERATNSPLH | TRBJ1-6 | TRBV25-1
ASSEPRQGITYEQY | TRBJ2-7 | TRBV6-1
ASRYQSGERVKLF | TRBJ1-4 | TRBV2
ASSSLALPFINNEQF | TRBJ2-1 | TRBV12-1
ASSQDTVSGNTIY | TRBJ1-3 | TRBV4-2
ASNLADSSYNEQF | TRBJ2-1 | TRBV5-1
ASSPPGGRSDTQY | TRBJ2-3 | TRBV6-5
ASSLFEVGYT | TRBJ1-2 | TRBV28
ASSLGQGSDTQY | TRBJ2-3 | TRBV7-2
ARSVPGQSVYEQY | TRBJ2-7 | TRBV5-3
ASSQDPTGVTEAF | TRBJ1-1 | TRBV4-3
ASSQTSGRARITGELF | TRBJ2-2 | TRBV4-3
ASSKRDTYNEQF | TRBJ2-1 | TRBV19
ASRWAGSETQY | TRBJ2-5 | TRBV11-2
ASKDRLGSGNTIY | TRBJ1-3 | TRBV6-5
ASSLASGVIHEQY | TRBJ2-7 | TRBV5-1
ASSLEVDTQY | TRBJ2-3 | TRBV7-2
ASSPGTSGGQETQY | TRBJ2-5 | TRBV11-3
ASSSLAGGWYEQY | - | TRBV7-2
ASSFSDRVEEKLF | TRBJ1-4 | TRBV7-9
ASSWGGDSEAF | TRBJ1-1 | TRBV5-1
ASSELAGGARDTQY | TRBJ2-3 | TRBV7-3
ASSPSTAATNEKLF | TRBJ1-4 | TRBV19
ASSEAGQTDTIY | TRBJ1-3 | TRBV6-1
ASSHSGTQETQY | TRBJ2-5 | TRBV4-3
ASTVADTQY | TRBJ2-3 | TRBV2
ASSQEQGSTEAF | TRBJ1-1 | TRBV4-3
ASSYLGGYT | TRBJ1-2 | TRBV6-5